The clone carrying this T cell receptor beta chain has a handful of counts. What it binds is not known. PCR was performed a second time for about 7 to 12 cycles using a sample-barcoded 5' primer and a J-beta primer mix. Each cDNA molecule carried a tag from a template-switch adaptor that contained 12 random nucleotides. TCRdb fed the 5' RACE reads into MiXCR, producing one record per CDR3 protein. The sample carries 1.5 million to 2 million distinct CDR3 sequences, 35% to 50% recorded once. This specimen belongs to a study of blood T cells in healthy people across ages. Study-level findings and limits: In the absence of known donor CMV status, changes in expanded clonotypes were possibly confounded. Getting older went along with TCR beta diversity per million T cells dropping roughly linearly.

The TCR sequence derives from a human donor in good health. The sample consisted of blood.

DNA of the CDR3: TGTGCCAGCAGCTCGGACAGGGGACCCACAGATACGCAGTATTTT. Translating it yields CASSSDRGPTDTQYF. This chain joins TRBV7-7 and TRBJ2-3; 9 bases align to TRBD1. The germline gives CDR1 SSHAT, CDR2 FNYEAQ (reference sequence). CDR3 length: 15 residues. The V segment lost 4 bases and the J segment 2 bases; nucleotides outside the gene matches: 4.